These 12 T cell receptor beta chains were sequenced from one sample in a study of control samples from healthy donors and cancer patients. Assay used: immunoSEQ multiplex PCR; TCRdb lists only in-frame clones, some missing. The data show approximately 150,000 clones, 90% to 95% seen once. The sequenced sample was blood. These receptors came from a woman under 30 in good health.

CDR3 loop: CASSQGGGYTF. Here the CDR3 DNA reads TGCGCCAGCAGCCAAGGAGGGGGCTACACCTTC. The chain employs TRBV4-1 and TRBJ1-2; no clear D gene. The ends were cut back, 1 base at V and 8 bases at J, with 5 bases in the middle. The CDR3 runs to 11 residues. From germline, CDR1 is MGHRA and CDR2 YSYEKL.

The gene calls are TRBV10-1 and TRBJ2-3; D possibly matches TRBD1 or TRBD2 (5 bases each). Germline V gene data show CDR1 as WNHNN and CDR2 as SYGVQD (reference sequence). The V end lost 10 bases, the J end lost 6 bases, and 23 bases lay between the germline ends. The CDR3 covers 15 residues. CDR3 DNA: TGCGCCACCTCGACCGACCTCCGGGGCCAGGATACGCAGTATTTT. Encoded protein: CATSTDLRGQDTQYF.

CDR3 in amino acids: CASSLFSTDTQYF. The DNA for the CDR3 is TGTGCCAGCAGTTTATTTAGCACAGATACGCAGTATTTT. The rearrangement links TRBV27 to TRBJ2-3, with D uncertain. This CDR3 is built from 13 residues. Between the trimmed V and J ends, which lost 1 base and 0 bases, there was a span of 2 bases. Germline V gene lookup returns CDR1 MNHEY and CDR2 SMNVEV (reference sequence).

The chain is built from TRBV5-4 and TRBJ1-5, with D possibly matching TRBD1 (6 bases). CDR1 SGHNT and CDR2 YYREEE come from the germline V gene (reference sequence). Trimming took off 4 bases at V and 3 bases at J, with 17 bases between the two ends. CDR3 length equals 16 residues. CDR3 residues: CASSVGGTGINQPQHF. In DNA, the CDR3 is TGTGCCAGCAGCGTAGGGGGGACGGGGATCAATCAGCCCCAGCATTTT.

V gene TRBV7-2 combines with J gene TRBJ2-7; TRBD1 or TRBD2 may be the D gene (5 bases each). V lost 3 bases, J lost 6 bases, and 15 bases lay in between. CDR3 size: 14 residues. CDR1 is SGHTA, CDR2 FQGNSA, per germline. In nucleotides, the CDR3 is TGTGCCAGCAGCTTGGGGCGGGTGGGCGTCGAGCAGTACTTC. Translating it yields CASSLGRVGVEQYF.

This clone was counted only a few times. The CDR3 is CASSYSDTYEQYF. CDR3 DNA: TGTGCCAGCAGTTACTCGGACACCTACGAGCAGTACTTC. The chain joins TRBV6-6 to TRBJ2-7, with D maybe TRBD1 (5 bases). Trimming cost V 0 bases and J 2 bases, with 5 bases left between them. Germline V CDR1 and CDR2: MNHNY, SVGAGI (reference sequence). This CDR3 is built from 13 residues.

The J gene is TRBJ2-7, the V gene TRBV28; 7 nucleotides line up with TRBD1. Germline V gene lookup returns CDR1 MDHEN and CDR2 SYDVKM. With V trimmed by 2 bases and J by 5 bases, 9 bases remained unmatched. CDR3 length: 15 residues. The CDR3 region is CASSLPTTGVHEQYF. The CDR3, as DNA: TGTGCCAGCAGTTTACCAACAACAGGGGTCCACGAGCAGTACTTC.

The chain recombines TRBV6-6 with TRBJ1-6; D remains unclear. Germline CDR1 and CDR2: MNHNY and SVGAGI (reference sequence). The germline V and J ends were trimmed by 4 bases and 8 bases, with 15 bases remaining between them. The CDR3 has 15 residues. CDR3 sequence reads: CASSSDREVHSPLHF. The DNA of the CDR3 is TGTGCCAGCAGTTCCGACCGAGAAGTCCATTCACCCCTCCACTTT.

As DNA, the CDR3 is TGTGCCGTAACGCGGGACCCCGGCACAGATACGCAGTATTTT. This codes for CAVTRDPGTDTQYF. The chain links TRBV10-3 to TRBJ2-3, with D possibly being TRBD2 (6 bases). The CDR3 length is 14 residues. Trimming took off 11 bases at V and 1 base at J, with 16 bases between the two ends. The germline V gene has CDR1 ENHRY and CDR2 SYGVKD.

The chain uses TRBV20-1 and TRBJ1-5, with D tentatively TRBD1 (6 bases). This CDR3 has 11 amino acids. CDR1 and CDR2 (germline): DFQATT, SNEGSKA (reference sequence). Trimming pared 8 bases from V and 3 bases from J, leaving 8 bases between. The CDR3 region has the DNA TGCAGTACAGGGTACAATCAGCCCCAGCATTTT. Its translation is CSTGYNQPQHF.

The chain joins TRBV3-1 (or the pseudogene TRBV3-2) to TRBJ2-7, with 9 bases identical to TRBD1. The V and J ends lost 1 base and 4 bases, in that order; junction bases with no gene match: 5. Germline values: CDR1 LGHDT, CDR2 YNNKEL (reference sequence). The CDR3 runs to 15 residues. The CDR3 nucleotides are TGTGCCAGCAGCCAAGGCGGACAGGGGTATTACGAGCAGTACTTC. It yields the protein CASSQGGQGYYEQYF.

This chain links TRBV11-3 with TRBJ2-2; 11 bases map to TRBD2. V lost 5 bases to trimming and J lost 1 base; unmatched junction nucleotides: 0. CDR1 SGHNT and CDR2 YENEEA come from the germline V gene. The CDR3 runs to 15 residues. CDR3 sequence: CASSGLAGNTGELFF. The CDR3 nucleotides are TGTGCCAGCAGCGGACTAGCGGGGAACACCGGGGAGCTGTTTTTT.